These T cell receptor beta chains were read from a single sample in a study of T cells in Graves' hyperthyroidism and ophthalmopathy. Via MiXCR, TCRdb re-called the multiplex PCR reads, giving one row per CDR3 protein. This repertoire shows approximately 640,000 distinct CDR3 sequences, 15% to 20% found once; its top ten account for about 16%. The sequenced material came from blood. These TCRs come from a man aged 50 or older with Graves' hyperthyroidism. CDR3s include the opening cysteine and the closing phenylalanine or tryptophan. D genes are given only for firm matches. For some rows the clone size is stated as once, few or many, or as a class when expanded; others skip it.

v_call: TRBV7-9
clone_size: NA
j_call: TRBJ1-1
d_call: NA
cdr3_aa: CASSSGLGGAGTEAFF
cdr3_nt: TGTGCCAGCAGCTCCGGGTTGGGAGGGGCGGGCACTGAAGCTTTCTTT

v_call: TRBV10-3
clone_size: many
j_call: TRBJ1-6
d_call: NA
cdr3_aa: CAIRAGASSYNSPLHF
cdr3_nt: TGTGCCATCCGGGCAGGGGCCAGCTCCTATAATTCACCCCTCCACTTT

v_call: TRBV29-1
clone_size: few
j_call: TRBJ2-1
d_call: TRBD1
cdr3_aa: CSSGTGVFSYNEQFF
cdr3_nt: TGCAGCTCTGGAACAGGGGTCTTCTCCTACAATGAGCAGTTCTTC

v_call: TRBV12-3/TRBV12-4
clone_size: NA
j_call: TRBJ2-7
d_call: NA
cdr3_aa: CASSLYGRDPYEQYF
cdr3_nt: TGTGCCAGCAGTTTGTACGGCAGGGATCCCTACGAGCAGTACTTC

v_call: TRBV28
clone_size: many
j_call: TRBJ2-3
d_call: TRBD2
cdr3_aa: CASSFPERLAGGPRTDTQYF
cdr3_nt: TGTGCCAGCAGTTTTCCCGAACGACTAGCGGGAGGGCCCAGGACAGATACGCAGTATTTT

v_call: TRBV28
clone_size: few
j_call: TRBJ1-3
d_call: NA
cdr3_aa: CASSLRGMGNTIYF
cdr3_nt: TGTGCCAGCAGTTTACGGGGAATGGGAAACACCATATATTTT

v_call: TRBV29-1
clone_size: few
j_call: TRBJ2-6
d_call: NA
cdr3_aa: CSVGVSSGANVLTF
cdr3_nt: TGCAGCGTTGGGGTGAGCTCTGGGGCCAACGTCCTGACTTTC

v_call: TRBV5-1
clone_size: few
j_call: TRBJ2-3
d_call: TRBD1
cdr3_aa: CASRRGQNTDTQYF
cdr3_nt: TGCGCCAGCAGAAGGGGGCAGAACACAGATACGCAGTATTTT

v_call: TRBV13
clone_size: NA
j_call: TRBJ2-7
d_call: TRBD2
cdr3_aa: CASSLMRSGSIFEQYF
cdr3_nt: TGTGCCAGCAGCTTAATGCGTAGCGGGAGCATTTTCGAGCAGTACTTC

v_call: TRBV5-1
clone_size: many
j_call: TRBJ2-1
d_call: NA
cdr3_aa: CASSGTGPSYNEQFF
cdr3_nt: TGCGCCAGCAGCGGTACAGGCCCTTCTTACAATGAGCAGTTCTTC

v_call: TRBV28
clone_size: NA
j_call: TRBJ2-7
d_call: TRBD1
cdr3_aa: CASSPQGTGSEQYF
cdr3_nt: TGTGCCAGCAGTCCCCAAGGGACAGGGTCCGAGCAGTACTTC

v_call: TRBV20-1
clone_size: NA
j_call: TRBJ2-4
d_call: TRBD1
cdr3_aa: CSARTHRDRGAKNIQYF
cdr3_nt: TGCAGTGCTAGAACCCACCGGGACAGGGGAGCCAAAAACATTCAGTACTTC

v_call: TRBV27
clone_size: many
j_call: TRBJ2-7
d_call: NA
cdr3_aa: CASSLSTGSLRAGDYEQYF
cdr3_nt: TGTGCCAGCAGTTTATCAACAGGGAGTCTCCGGGCGGGAGACTACGAGCAGTACTTC

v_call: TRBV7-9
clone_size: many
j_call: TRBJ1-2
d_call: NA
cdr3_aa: CASSLLGGYTF
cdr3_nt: TGTGCCAGCAGCTTGTTGGGTGGCTACACCTTC

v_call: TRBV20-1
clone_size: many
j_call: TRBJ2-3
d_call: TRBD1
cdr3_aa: CSARDAGQDTDTQYF
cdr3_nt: TGCAGTGCTAGAGATGCGGGACAGGACACAGATACGCAGTATTTT

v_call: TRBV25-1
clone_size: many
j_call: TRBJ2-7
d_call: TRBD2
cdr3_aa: CASSEGKVAGPNSYEQYF
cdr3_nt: TGTGCCAGCAGTGAAGGTAAGGTAGCGGGACCAAACTCCTACGAGCAGTACTTC

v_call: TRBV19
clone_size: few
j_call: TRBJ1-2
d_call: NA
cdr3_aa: CATNRGSYGYTF
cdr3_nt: TGTGCCACCAACCGTGGATCCTATGGCTACACCTTC

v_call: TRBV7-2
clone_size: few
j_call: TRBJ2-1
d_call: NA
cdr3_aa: CASSPRTFNEQLF
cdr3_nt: TGTGCCAGCAGCCCTCGGACTTTTAATGAGCAGCTCTTC

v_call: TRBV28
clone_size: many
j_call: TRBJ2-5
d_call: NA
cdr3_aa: CASSLRGGETQYF
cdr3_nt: TGTGCCAGCAGCCTGAGGGGGGGAGAGACCCAGTACTTC

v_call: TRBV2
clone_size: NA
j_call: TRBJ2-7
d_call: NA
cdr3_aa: CASRSPGEPSYEQYF
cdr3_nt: TGTGCCAGCAGGTCCCCGGGAGAACCTTCCTACGAGCAGTACTTC

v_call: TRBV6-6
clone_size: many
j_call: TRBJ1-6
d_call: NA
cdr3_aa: CASSYLGQGPFNSPLHF
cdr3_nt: TGTGCCAGCAGTTATTTGGGACAAGGCCCTTTTAATTCACCCCTCCACTTT

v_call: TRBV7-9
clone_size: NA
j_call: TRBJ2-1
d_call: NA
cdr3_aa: CASSLAQKEQFF
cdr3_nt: TGTGCCAGCAGCTTAGCGCAGAAGGAGCAGTTCTTC

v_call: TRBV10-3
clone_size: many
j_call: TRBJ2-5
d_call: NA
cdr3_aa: CAISESSSGSLQETQYF
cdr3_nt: TGTGCCATCAGTGAGTCCTCGTCGGGGAGTTTACAAGAGACCCAGTACTTC

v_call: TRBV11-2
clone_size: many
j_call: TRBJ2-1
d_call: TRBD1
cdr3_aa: CASSLEVSDRNEQFF
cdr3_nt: TGTGCCAGCAGCTTAGAAGTTTCGGACAGGAATGAGCAGTTCTTC

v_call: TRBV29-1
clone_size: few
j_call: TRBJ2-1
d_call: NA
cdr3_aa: CSGYLGDEQFF
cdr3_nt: TGCAGCGGGTACCTCGGCGATGAGCAGTTCTTC

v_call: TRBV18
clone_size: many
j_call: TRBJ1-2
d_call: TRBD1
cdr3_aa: CASSPVTTGEGYTF
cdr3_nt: TGTGCCAGCTCACCAGTGACAACAGGGGAGGGCTACACCTTC

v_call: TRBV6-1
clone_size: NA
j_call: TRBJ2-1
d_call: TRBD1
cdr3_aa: CASSPGGTGSNEQFF
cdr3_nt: TGTGCCAGCAGTCCAGGAGGGACAGGGTCCAATGAGCAGTTCTTC

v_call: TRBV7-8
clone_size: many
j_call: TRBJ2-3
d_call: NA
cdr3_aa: CASSTKGWDAQGHTQYF
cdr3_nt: TGTGCCAGCAGCACGAAGGGGTGGGACGCCCAAGGGCATACGCAGTATTTT

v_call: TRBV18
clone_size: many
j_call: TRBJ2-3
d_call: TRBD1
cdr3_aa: CASLTGTGQTDTQYF
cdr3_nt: TGTGCCAGCTTAACCGGGACAGGACAGACAGATACGCAGTATTTT

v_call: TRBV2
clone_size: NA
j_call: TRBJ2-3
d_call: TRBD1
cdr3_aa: CARLTGIAGTDTQYF
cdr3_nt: TGTGCCAGATTGACAGGGATTGCGGGCACAGATACGCAGTATTTT

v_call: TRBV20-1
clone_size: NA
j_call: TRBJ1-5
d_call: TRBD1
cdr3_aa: CSARFWDRGGNQPQHF
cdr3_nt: TGCAGTGCTAGATTTTGGGACAGGGGCGGCAATCAGCCCCAGCATTTT

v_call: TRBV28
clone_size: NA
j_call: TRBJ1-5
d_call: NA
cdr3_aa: CASSFVIRQNTHFNQPQHF
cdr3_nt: TGTGCCAGCAGTTTCGTCATACGGCAGAACACTCATTTCAATCAGCCCCAGCATTTT